This T cell receptor beta chain stems from a study of T cell repertoires in ileal Crohn's disease. Turning to the study itself: All patients had surgery for stricturing (around 60%) or penetrating (around 39%) disease. General study findings and limits: Active smokers at surgery had more clonal expansions than non-smokers. Sorted CD8 T cells held more high-frequency clones than CD4.

Concerning this clone itself: Its target is unknown.

Patients were adults with ileal or ileocolonic Crohn's disease needing resection. This CDR3 contains 17 residues. Unmatched junction bases numbered 13, after V lost 4 bases and J lost 3 bases. CDR1 is SGHNT and CDR2 is YYREEE in the germline V gene (reference sequence). TCRdb's copy holds only in-frame clones and misses some; the assay was immunoSEQ multiplex PCR. The repertoire includes approximately 29,000 clones, roughly 81% of them detected once, and less than 7% sits in the top ten. This receptor was obtained from an adult with Crohn's disease. The V call is TRBV5-4, the J call TRBJ2-1; 7 nucleotides agree with TRBD1. The source material was ileal tissue. The CDR3 reads CASSLPTGITIYNEQFF. CDR3 DNA: TGTGCCAGCAGCCTACCGACAGGGATCACAATCTACAATGAGCAGTTCTTC.